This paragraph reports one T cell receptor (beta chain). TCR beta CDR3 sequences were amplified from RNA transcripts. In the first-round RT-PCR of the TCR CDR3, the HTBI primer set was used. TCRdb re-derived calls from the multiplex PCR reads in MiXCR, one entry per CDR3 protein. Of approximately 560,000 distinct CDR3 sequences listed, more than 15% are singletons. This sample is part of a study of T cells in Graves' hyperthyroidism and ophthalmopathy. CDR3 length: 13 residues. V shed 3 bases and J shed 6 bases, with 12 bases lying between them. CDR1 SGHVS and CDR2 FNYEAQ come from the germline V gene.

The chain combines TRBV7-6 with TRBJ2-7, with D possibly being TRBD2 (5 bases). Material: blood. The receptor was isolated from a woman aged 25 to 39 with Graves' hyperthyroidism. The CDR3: CASSFNNEGEQYF. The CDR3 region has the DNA TGTGCCAGCAGCTTTAACAACGAGGGCGAGCAGTACTTC.